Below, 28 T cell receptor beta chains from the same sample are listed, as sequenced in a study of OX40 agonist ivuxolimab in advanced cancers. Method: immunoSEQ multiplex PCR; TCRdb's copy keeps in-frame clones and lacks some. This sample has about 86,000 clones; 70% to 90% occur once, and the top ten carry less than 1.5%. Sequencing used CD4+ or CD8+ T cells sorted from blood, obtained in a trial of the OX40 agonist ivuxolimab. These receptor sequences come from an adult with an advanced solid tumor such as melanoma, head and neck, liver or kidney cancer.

CDR3 DNA: TGTGCCAGCAGCTTAGTTCTCGGACAGGGGAGAAGGGACACTGAAGCTTTCTTT. As protein: CASSLVLGQGRRDTEAFF. The V and J genes are TRBV11-2 and TRBJ1-1; 9 bases map to TRBD1. The junction had 12 bases not matched to a gene; V was cut back by 1 base and J by 3 bases. Germline V CDR1 and CDR2: SGHAT, FQNNGV. The CDR3 loop spans 18 amino acids.

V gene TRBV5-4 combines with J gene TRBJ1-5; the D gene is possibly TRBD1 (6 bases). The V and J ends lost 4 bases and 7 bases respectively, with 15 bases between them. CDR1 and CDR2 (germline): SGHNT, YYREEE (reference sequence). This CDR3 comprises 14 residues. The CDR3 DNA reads TGTGCCAGCAGCCAACTAATGGGGGCCCAGCCCCAGCATTTT. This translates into CASSQLMGAQPQHF.

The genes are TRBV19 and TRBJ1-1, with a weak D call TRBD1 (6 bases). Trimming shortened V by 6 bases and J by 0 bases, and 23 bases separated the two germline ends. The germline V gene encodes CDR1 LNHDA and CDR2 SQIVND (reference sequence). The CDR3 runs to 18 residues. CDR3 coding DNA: TGTGCCAGTAGGACGCTATCTCGGCAGGGGCGCCTGAACACTGAAGCTTTCTTT. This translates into CASRTLSRQGRLNTEAFF.

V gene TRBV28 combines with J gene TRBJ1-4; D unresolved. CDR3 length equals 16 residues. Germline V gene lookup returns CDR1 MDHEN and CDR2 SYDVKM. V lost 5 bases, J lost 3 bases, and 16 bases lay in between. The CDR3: CASSERVPGANEKLFF. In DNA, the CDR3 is TGTGCCAGCAGTGAGAGAGTTCCGGGTGCTAATGAAAAACTGTTTTTT.

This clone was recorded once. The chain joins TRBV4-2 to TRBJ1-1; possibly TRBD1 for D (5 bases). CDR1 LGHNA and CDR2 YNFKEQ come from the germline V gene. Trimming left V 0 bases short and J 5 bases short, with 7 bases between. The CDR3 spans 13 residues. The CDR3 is CASSQDGGTEAFF. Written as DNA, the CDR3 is TGTGCCAGCAGCCAAGATGGGGGGACTGAAGCTTTCTTT.

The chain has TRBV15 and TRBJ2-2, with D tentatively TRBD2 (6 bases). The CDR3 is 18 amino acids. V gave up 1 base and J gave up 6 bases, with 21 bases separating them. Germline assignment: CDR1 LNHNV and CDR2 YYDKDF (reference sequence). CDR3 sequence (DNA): TGTGCCACCAGCAGAGCGGGGGAGCGAGGGGCGTTTGCCGGGGAGCTGTTTTTT. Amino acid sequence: CATSRAGERGAFAGELFF.

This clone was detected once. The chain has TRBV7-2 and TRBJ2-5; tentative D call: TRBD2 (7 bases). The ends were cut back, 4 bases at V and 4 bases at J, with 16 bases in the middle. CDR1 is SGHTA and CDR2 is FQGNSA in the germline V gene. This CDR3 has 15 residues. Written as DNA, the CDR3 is TGTGCCAGCAGCTCTCGAGGGGGGGCAGGAGAGACCCAGTACTTC. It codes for CASSSRGGAGETQYF. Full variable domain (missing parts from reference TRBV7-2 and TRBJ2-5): GAGVSQSPSNKVTEKGKDVELRCDPISGHTALYWYRQSLGQGLEFLIYFQGNSAPDKSGLPSDRFSAERTGGSVSTLTIQRTQQEDSAVYLCASSSRGGAGETQYFGPGTRLLVL.

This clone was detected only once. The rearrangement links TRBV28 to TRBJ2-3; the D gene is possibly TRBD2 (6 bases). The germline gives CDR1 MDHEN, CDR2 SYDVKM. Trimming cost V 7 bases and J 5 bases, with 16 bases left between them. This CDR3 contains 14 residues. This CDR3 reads CASIDHVGGDTQYF. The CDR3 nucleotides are TGTGCCAGCATAGACCACGTGGGGGGAGATACGCAGTATTTT.

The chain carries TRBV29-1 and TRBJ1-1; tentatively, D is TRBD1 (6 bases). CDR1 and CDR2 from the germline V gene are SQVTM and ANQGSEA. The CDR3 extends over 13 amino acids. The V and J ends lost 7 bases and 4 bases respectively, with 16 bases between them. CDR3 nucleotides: TGCAGCGGGACCGGGGGCCAGGGCACTGAAGCTTTCTTT. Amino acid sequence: CSGTGGQGTEAFF.

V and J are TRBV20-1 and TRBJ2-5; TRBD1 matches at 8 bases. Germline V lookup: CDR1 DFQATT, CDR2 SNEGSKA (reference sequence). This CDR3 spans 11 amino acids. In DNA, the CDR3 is TGCAGAGCAGGGGGCCGGGAGACCCAGTACTTC. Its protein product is CRAGGRETQYF.

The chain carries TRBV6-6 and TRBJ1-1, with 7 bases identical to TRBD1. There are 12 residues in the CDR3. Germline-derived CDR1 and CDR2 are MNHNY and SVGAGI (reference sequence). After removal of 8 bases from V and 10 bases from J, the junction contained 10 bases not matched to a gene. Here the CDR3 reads CASLRQGLGAFF. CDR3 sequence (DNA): TGTGCCAGCCTCAGACAGGGCCTTGGAGCTTTCTTT.

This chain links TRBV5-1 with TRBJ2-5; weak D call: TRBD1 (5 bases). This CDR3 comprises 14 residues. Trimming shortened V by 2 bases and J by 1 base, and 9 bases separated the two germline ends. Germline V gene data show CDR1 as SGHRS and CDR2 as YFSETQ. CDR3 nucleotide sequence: TGCGCCAGCAGCTTCCGACAGCTCCAAGAGACCCAGTACTTC. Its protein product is CASSFRQLQETQYF.

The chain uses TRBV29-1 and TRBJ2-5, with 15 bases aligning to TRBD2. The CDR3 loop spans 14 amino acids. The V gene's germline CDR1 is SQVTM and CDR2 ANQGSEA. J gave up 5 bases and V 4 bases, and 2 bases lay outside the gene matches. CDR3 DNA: TGCAGCGTTGCTGGGACTAGCGGGGGGGAGACCCAGTACTTC. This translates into CSVAGTSGGETQYF.

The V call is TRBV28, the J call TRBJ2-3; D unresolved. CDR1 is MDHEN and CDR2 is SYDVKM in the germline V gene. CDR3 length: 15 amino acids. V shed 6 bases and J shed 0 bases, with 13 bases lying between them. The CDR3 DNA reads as TGTGCCAGCAGCCTAGATGGAATCAGCACAGATACGCAGTATTTT. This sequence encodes CASSLDGISTDTQYF.

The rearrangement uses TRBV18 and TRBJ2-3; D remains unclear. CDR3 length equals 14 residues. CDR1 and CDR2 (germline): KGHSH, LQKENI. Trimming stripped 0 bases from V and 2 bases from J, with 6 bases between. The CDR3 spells CASSPPSVTDTQYF. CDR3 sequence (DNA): TGTGCCAGCTCACCACCCTCCGTCACAGATACGCAGTATTTT.

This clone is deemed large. CDR3 protein: CATSRDAKVGAPLHF. The CDR3 DNA reads TGTGCCACCAGCAGAGATGCGAAGGTCGGAGCGCCCCTCCACTTT. The V gene is TRBV15, the J gene TRBJ1-6; no reliable D call. The CDR3 runs 15 residues. In germline, CDR1 is LNHNV, CDR2 YYDKDF (reference sequence). Trimming removed 0 bases from V and 13 bases from J, with 16 bases in between.

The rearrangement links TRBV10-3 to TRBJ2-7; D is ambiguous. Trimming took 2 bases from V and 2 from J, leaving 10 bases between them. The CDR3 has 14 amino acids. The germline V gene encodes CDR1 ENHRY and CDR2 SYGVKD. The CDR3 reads CAISEGVVAYEQYF. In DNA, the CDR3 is TGTGCCATCAGTGAGGGGGTGGTTGCCTACGAGCAGTACTTC.

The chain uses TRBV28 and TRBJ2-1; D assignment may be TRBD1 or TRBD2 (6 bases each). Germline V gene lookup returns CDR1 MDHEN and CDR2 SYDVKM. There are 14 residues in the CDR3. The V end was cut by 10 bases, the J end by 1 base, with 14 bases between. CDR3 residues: CATLKGGSYNEQFF. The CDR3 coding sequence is TGTGCCACCCTTAAGGGGGGTTCCTACAATGAGCAGTTCTTC.

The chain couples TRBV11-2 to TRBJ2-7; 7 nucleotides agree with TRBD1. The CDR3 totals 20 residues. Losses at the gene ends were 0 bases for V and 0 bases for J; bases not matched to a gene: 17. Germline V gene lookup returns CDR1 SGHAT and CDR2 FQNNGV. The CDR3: CASSLDLEPRGTGLSYEQYF. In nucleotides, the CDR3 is TGTGCCAGCAGCTTAGATCTTGAGCCCAGGGGGACCGGCCTCTCCTACGAGCAGTACTTC.

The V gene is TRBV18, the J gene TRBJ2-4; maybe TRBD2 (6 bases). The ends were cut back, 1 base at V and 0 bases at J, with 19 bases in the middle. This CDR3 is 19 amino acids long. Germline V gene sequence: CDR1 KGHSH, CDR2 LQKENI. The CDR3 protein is CASSPRSPPWGLAKNIQYF. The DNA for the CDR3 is TGTGCCAGCTCACCACGTTCGCCCCCGTGGGGACTAGCCAAAAACATTCAGTACTTC.

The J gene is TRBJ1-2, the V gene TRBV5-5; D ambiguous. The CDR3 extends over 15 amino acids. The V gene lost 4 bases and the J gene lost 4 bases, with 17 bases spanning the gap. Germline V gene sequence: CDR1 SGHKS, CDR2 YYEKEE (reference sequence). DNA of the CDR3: TGTGCCAGCAGCCTACTATATGGGGAGGGCTATGGCTACACCTTC. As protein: CASSLLYGEGYGYTF.

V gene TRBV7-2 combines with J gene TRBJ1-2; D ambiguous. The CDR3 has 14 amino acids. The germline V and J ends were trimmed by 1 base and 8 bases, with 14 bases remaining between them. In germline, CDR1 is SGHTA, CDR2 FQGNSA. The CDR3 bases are TGTGCCAGCAGCTTAGATGTAGTCGATCGAGGCTACACCTTC. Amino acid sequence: CASSLDVVDRGYTF.

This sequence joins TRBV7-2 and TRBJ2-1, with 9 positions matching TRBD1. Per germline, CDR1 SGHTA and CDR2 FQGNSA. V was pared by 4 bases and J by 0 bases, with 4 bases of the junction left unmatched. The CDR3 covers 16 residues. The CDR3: CASSSQGAGSYNEQFF. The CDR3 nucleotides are TGTGCCAGCAGCTCACAGGGGGCCGGCTCCTACAATGAGCAGTTCTTC.

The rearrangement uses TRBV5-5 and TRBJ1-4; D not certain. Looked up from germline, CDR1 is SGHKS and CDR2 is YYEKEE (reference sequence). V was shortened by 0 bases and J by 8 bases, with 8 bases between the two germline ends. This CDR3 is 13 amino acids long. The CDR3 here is CASSLAAGEKLFF. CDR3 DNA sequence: TGTGCCAGCAGCTTGGCAGCGGGGGAAAAACTGTTTTTT. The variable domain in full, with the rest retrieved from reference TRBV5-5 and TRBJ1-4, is DAGVTQSPTHLIKTRGQQVTLRCSPISGHKSVSWYQQVLGQGPQFIFQYYEKEERGRGNFPDRFSARQFPNYSSELNVNALLLGDSALYLCASSLAAGEKLFFGSGTQLSVL.

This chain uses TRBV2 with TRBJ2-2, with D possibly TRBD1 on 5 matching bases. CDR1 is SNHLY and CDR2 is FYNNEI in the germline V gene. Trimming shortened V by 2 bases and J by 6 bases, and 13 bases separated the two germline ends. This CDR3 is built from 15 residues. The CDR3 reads CASSEYAGYAGELFF. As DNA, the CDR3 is TGTGCCAGCAGTGAATATGCAGGGTATGCCGGGGAGCTGTTTTTT.

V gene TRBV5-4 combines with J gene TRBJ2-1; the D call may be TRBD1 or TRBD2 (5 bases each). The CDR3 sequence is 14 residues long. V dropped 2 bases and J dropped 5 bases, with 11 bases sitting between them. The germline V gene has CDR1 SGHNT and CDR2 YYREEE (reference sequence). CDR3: CASSLGTGNNEQFF. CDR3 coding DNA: TGTGCCAGCAGCTTAGGGACCGGTAACAATGAGCAGTTCTTC. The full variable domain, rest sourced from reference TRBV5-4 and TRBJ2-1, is ETGVTQSPTHLIKTRGQQVTLRCSSQSGHNTVSWYQQALGQGPQFIFQYYREEENGRGNFPPRFSGLQFPNYSSELNVNALELDDSALYLCASSLGTGNNEQFFGPGTRLTVL.

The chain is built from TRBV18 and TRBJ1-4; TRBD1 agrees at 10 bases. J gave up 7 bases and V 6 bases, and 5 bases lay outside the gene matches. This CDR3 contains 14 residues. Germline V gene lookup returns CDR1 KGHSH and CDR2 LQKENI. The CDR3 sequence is CASSPGQGGEKLFF. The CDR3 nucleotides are TGTGCCAGCTCCCCAGGACAGGGGGGTGAAAAACTGTTTTTT.

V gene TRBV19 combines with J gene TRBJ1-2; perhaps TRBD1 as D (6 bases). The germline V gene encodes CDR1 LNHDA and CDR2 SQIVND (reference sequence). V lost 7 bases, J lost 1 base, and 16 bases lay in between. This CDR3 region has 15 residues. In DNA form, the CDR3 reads TGTGCCAGTAACTCGGACAGAGCTCTTAACTATGGCTACACCTTC. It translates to CASNSDRALNYGYTF.